The 24 T cell receptor beta chains below come from one sample, sequenced in a study of long-term antiretroviral therapy in people with HIV. The immunoSEQ assay was v3.0, run at survey level. TCRdb keeps only in-frame clones here, not all; method: immunoSEQ multiplex PCR. This sample has about 28,000 clones, with roughly 84% found just once. Sample: unsorted PBMCs, taken 0.4 years after starting antiretroviral therapy. All receptors derive from a man younger than 30 with HIV.

The CDR3 DNA follows: TGTGCCAGCACCCCGGGGCAGACCGTCTATGGCTACACCTTC. Its protein is CASTPGQTVYGYTF. The genes are TRBV6-1 and TRBJ1-2, with D possibly TRBD1 on 5 matching bases. V was clipped by 7 bases and J by 4 bases, with 16 bases between them. Looked up from germline, CDR1 is MNHNS and CDR2 is SASEGT. The CDR3 has 14 amino acids.

V and J are TRBV11-2 and TRBJ1-5; TRBD1 is a possible D gene (5 bases). CDR1 and CDR2 (germline): SGHAT, FQNNGV. The CDR3 runs 15 residues. V shed 1 base and J shed 4 bases, with 11 bases lying between them. CDR3 region: CASSLGGVGNQPQHF. The CDR3 nucleotides are TGTGCCAGCAGCTTAGGGGGGGTTGGGAATCAGCCCCAGCATTTT.

The chain uses TRBV19 and TRBJ1-2; unclear D gene. This CDR3 is 14 amino acids long. V was shortened by 3 bases and J by 0 bases, with 8 bases between the two germline ends. Looked up from germline, CDR1 is LNHDA and CDR2 is SQIVND (reference sequence). CDR3 protein: CASSMGSSNYGYTF. In DNA form, the CDR3 reads TGTGCCAGTAGTATGGGATCTTCTAACTATGGCTACACCTTC.

The CDR3: CASSYLGNTEAFF. CDR3 nucleotide sequence: TGTGCCAGCAGTTACTTGGGGAACACTGAAGCTTTCTTT. The rearrangement uses TRBV6-5 and TRBJ1-1, with D hard to call. The V end lost 1 base, the J end lost 1 base, and 4 bases lay between the germline ends. Germline assignment: CDR1 MNHEY and CDR2 SVGAGI. This CDR3 is built from 13 residues.

This chain links TRBV7-9 with TRBJ1-1; the D is unclear. The V end lost 1 base, the J end lost 0 bases, and 6 bases lay between the germline ends. The germline V gene has CDR1 SEHNR and CDR2 FQNEAQ (reference sequence). CDR3 length: 14 residues. The CDR3 loop is CASSLEGLNTEAFF. In DNA, the CDR3 is TGTGCCAGCAGCTTAGAGGGATTGAACACTGAAGCTTTCTTT.

The J gene is TRBJ1-1, the V gene TRBV7-2, with a possible D match to TRBD1 (5 bases). There are 17 residues in the CDR3. Germline-derived CDR1 and CDR2 are SGHTA and FQGNSA. Trimming stripped 7 bases from V and 0 bases from J, with 21 bases between. The CDR3 DNA sequence: TGTGCCAGCACCGAGAGTGTGGGACGGTTGATGAACACTGAAGCTTTCTTT. Its protein product is CASTESVGRLMNTEAFF.

The chain joins TRBV10-3 to TRBJ2-3, with no clear D. The CDR3 is 14 amino acids. Germline V CDR1 and CDR2: ENHRY, SYGVKD. The V gene lost 0 bases and the J gene lost 0 bases, with 4 bases spanning the gap. The CDR3 loop is CAISESPSTDTQYF. The CDR3 region has the DNA TGTGCCATCAGTGAGTCTCCTAGCACAGATACGCAGTATTTT.

The chain joins TRBV9 to TRBJ1-2, with D unclear. The V and J ends lost 0 bases and 8 bases respectively, with 17 bases between them. The CDR3 extends over 15 amino acids. Germline lookup yields CDR1 SGDLS and CDR2 YYNGEE. The CDR3 region is CASSVGSGEGGGYTF. The CDR3 DNA is TGTGCCAGCAGCGTAGGGTCCGGGGAGGGAGGCGGCTACACCTTC.

This clone appeared a few times. The rearrangement uses TRBV7-9 and TRBJ2-7; 7 bases agree with TRBD1. Germline V gives CDR1 SEHNR, CDR2 FQNEAQ (reference sequence). This CDR3 spans 14 amino acids. Trimming removed 5 bases from V and 2 bases from J; junction bases left unmatched: 6. CDR3 in DNA: TGTGCCAGCAGCGGGGACAGAAACGCCTACGAGCAGTACTTC. This sequence encodes CASSGDRNAYEQYF.

This chain links TRBV28 with TRBJ2-2; D remains ambiguous. CDR3 size: 11 residues. V was shortened by 7 bases and J by 5 bases, with 5 bases between the two germline ends. The V gene's germline CDR1 is MDHEN and CDR2 SYDVKM. For the CDR3, the DNA is TGTGCCAGCACCAGAACCGGGGAGCTGTTTTTT. Translating it yields CASTRTGELFF.

The chain recombines TRBV5-1 with TRBJ2-5; 10 positions match TRBD1. J gave up 5 bases and V 1 base, and 5 bases lay outside the gene matches. The length of the CDR3 is 15 residues. Germline CDR1 and CDR2: SGHRS and YFSETQ. The CDR3 here is CASSLQGQGFETQYF. The CDR3 DNA reads TGCGCCAGCAGCTTGCAGGGACAGGGGTTTGAGACCCAGTACTTC.

The chain couples TRBV28 to TRBJ2-2; perhaps TRBD1 as D (5 bases). The CDR3 has 17 residues. The V gene's germline CDR1 is MDHEN and CDR2 SYDVKM. Between the trimmed V and J ends, which lost 6 bases and 7 bases, there was a span of 24 bases. The CDR3 here is CASRHSFREFPNGELFF. DNA of the CDR3: TGTGCCAGCAGACACTCGTTCAGGGAATTCCCAAACGGGGAGCTGTTTTTT.

The chain links TRBV4-3 to TRBJ2-1; D uncertain. Per the germline V gene, CDR1 is LGHNA and CDR2 is YSLEER. V dropped 0 bases and J dropped 7 bases, with 13 bases sitting between them. The CDR3 is made up of 15 amino acids. CDR3 DNA: TGCGCCAGCAGCCAAGAAACGGGCCTTTTTAATGAGCAGTTCTTC. This gives the protein CASSQETGLFNEQFF.

This clone was seen more than once but under ten times. This chain uses TRBV7-3 with TRBJ2-1; 8 bases map to TRBD2. Trimming took 1 base from V and 9 from J; bases not matched to a gene: 14. The CDR3 extends over 17 amino acids. Germline V gives CDR1 SGHTA, CDR2 FQGTGA. The CDR3 DNA sequence: TGTGCCAGCAGCTTAAGTGCCGGAGCGGGAGTCCGTGGTGAGCAGTTCTTC. Translated, it gives CASSLSAGAGVRGEQFF.

The chain joins TRBV28 to TRBJ2-7; possibly TRBD2 for D (5 bases). There are 12 residues in the CDR3. V lost 4 bases to trimming and J lost 3 bases, with 7 bases between them. The germline V gene has CDR1 MDHEN and CDR2 SYDVKM. CDR3 sequence reads: CASSYAGYEQYF. In DNA form, the CDR3 reads TGTGCCAGCAGTTACGCGGGCTACGAGCAGTACTTC.

The V gene is TRBV4-3, the J gene TRBJ2-1; 7 positions match TRBD2. The V gene's germline CDR1 is LGHNA and CDR2 YSLEER. After removal of 0 bases from V and 3 bases from J, the junction contained 8 bases not matched to a gene. This CDR3 contains 17 residues. CDR3 amino acids: CASSQDRVAGNYNEQFF. The CDR3 bases are TGCGCCAGCAGCCAAGACCGGGTAGCGGGTAACTACAATGAGCAGTTCTTC.

The chain links TRBV9 to TRBJ1-1, with 7 positions matching TRBD1. The germline gives CDR1 SGDLS, CDR2 YYNGEE. The CDR3 has 13 residues. The junction had 5 bases not matched to a gene; V was cut back by 3 bases and J by 6 bases. In DNA form, the CDR3 reads TGTGCCAGCAGCGAAGGACAGGTGTCTGAAGCTTTCTTT. This codes for CASSEGQVSEAFF.

The chain carries TRBV18 and TRBJ2-5, with D maybe TRBD1 (6 bases). The CDR3 covers 15 residues. V gave up 3 bases and J gave up 2 bases, with 13 bases separating them. The germline V gene encodes CDR1 KGHSH and CDR2 LQKENI. The DNA of the CDR3 is TGTGCCAGCTCACCTGCCCGGACAGTACAAGAGACCCAGTACTTC. This codes for CASSPARTVQETQYF. Combining the CDR3 with reference TRBV18 and TRBJ2-5 gives the whole variable domain NAGVMQNPRHLVRRRGQEARLRCSPMKGHSHVYWYRQLPEEGLKFMVYLQKENIIDESGMPKERFSAEFPKEGPSILRIQQVVRGDSAAYFCASSPARTVQETQYFGPGTRLLVL.

The genes are TRBV9 and TRBJ2-2; D may match TRBD1 or TRBD2 (6 bases each). This CDR3 comprises 14 residues. Trimming shortened V by 0 bases and J by 6 bases, and 9 bases separated the two germline ends. Germline CDR1 SGDLS, CDR2 YYNGEE. The chain's CDR3 is CASSVDGGPGELFF. The CDR3 region has the DNA TGTGCCAGCAGCGTAGACGGGGGCCCCGGGGAGCTGTTTTTT. Filled out from reference TRBV9 and TRBJ2-2, the complete variable domain reads DSGVTQTPKHLITATGQRVTLRCSPRSGDLSVYWYQQSLDQGLQFLIQYYNGEERAKGNILERFSAQQFPDLHSELNLSSLELGDSALYFCASSVDGGPGELFFGEGSRLTVL.

The rearrangement joins TRBV6-5 to TRBJ1-2, with 7 bases identical to TRBD1. The junction had 9 bases not matched to a gene; V was cut back by 6 bases and J by 8 bases. Per the germline V gene, CDR1 is MNHEY and CDR2 is SVGAGI. This CDR3 has 13 amino acids. CDR3 loop: CASSQGQAGGYTF. The DNA for the CDR3 is TGTGCCAGCAGCCAAGGACAGGCGGGGGGCTACACCTTC.

This clone was counted only a few times. The genes are TRBV28 and TRBJ1-3, with D unresolved. The CDR3 has 14 amino acids. Trimming removed 11 bases from V and 0 bases from J, with 14 bases in between. Germline V CDR1 and CDR2: MDHEN, SYDVKM. In nucleotides, the CDR3 is TGTGCCGCCAACACGGAAAACTCTGGAAACACCATATATTTT. It codes for CAANTENSGNTIYF. Full variable domain (missing parts from reference TRBV28 and TRBJ1-3): DVKVTQSSRYLVKRTGEKVFLECVQDMDHENMFWYRQDPGLGLRLIYFSYDVKMKEKGDIPEGYSVSREKKERFSLILESASTNQTSMYLCAANTENSGNTIYFGEGSWLTVV.

V and J are TRBV5-1 and TRBJ1-4; 8 nucleotides line up with TRBD1. This CDR3 has 16 amino acids. Losses at the gene ends were 4 bases for V and 1 base for J; bases not matched to a gene: 6. Germline V gene lookup returns CDR1 SGHRS and CDR2 YFSETQ. Here the CDR3 DNA reads TGCGCCAGCAGCATTTACGGACAGGGAACTAATGAAAAACTGTTTTTT. Amino acid sequence: CASSIYGQGTNEKLFF.

This chain links TRBV19 with TRBJ1-2; possible D gene TRBD1, 6 bases. With 3 bases removed from V and 6 bases from J, the gap between germline ends came to 17 bases. This CDR3 spans 15 amino acids. From germline, CDR1 is LNHDA and CDR2 SQIVND (reference sequence). The CDR3 bases are TGTGCCAGTAGTATGACCGCCGGGACATACAATGGCTACACCTTC. Translation gives CASSMTAGTYNGYTF.

The genes are TRBV27 and TRBJ1-1; 9 bases are shared with TRBD1. The ends lost 3 bases at V and 4 bases at J; junction bases unmatched: 12. Per the germline V gene, CDR1 is MNHEY and CDR2 is SMNVEV (reference sequence). The CDR3 contains 17 residues. CDR3: CASSLSRDREEPTEAFF. CDR3 in DNA: TGTGCCAGCAGTTTGTCCCGGGACAGGGAAGAACCCACTGAAGCTTTCTTT.